The source of this T cell receptor beta chain is a study of shared clonotypes between healthy human individuals (dated by TCRdb to about 2020). About the investigation overall: Three men and two women, aged 18 to 49 years, made up the cohort. To estimate repertoire size and how much clonotypes are shared between individuals, the study performed deep sequencing of blood TCR repertoires from a few healthy adults. To increase sequencing depth and limit assay-specific biases, different laboratories used diverse techniques to prepare libraries and sequence TCR repertoires. Between about 0.8 and 9 billion PBMCs per donor were obtained by leukapheresis.

Using the deep immunoSEQ assay, TCR CDR3 regions were amplified from genomic DNA by multiplex PCR. Extracted genomic DNA from each cell subset was distributed evenly across all wells of several immunoSEQ 96-well plates, and each plate was treated as a replicate. Each replicate PCR for unsorted PBMC received 300 to 350 ng genomic DNA, equal to approximately 29,000 T cell genomes. Ten immunoSEQ deep assay plates were used to sequence unsorted PBMC genomic DNA. The purified libraries were quantified using a Qubit 3.0 fluorometer, sized with a Bioanalyzer 2100, and then quantified again using the KAPA Library Quantification kit. Each immunoSEQ 96-well plate was sequenced on its own single-read 150-cycle Illumina NextSeq 550 flow cell. As for the authors' bioinformatics: Because only junctional sequences without quality scores were contained in the immunoSEQ output, filtering matching that applied to full-length reads could not be performed. To assign V/J genes and CDR3, sequences were annotated using PyIR, a Python wrapper for IgBLAST v1.9, with IMGT germline references. Reads were removed for weak V/J assignments (E-value above 1e-6), missing CDR3, stop codons, out-of-frame junctions, or ambiguous translated residues. V3J clonotypes were defined as sequences sharing an identical inferred V gene, J gene, and CDR3 amino acid sequence. The percentage overlap between two repertoires was calculated by dividing the number of shared unique clonotypes by the size of the smaller repertoire. RTK rarefaction, the Chao1 estimator, and Recon v2.1 estimates of unobserved clonotypes were used to assess repertoire richness. The immuneACCESS repertoire file appears here via TCRdb, limited to in-frame rearrangements. These files lack a portion of the clones; in checked studies, under half of the deficit traces to unresolved V genes, and the cause of the others is not known. The DNA was the basis for D and trimming; V, J and clone size are from that table. The sample contains roughly 450,000 clones, about four fifths of them found a single time. The ten biggest clones cover 10% to 15% of the sample.

The donors were healthy, HIV-negative adults with no recently reported acute infections or vaccinations. All donors were Caucasian adults living in Nashville, Tennessee, USA. For unsorted samples, roughly 81 million PBMCs were counted and genomic DNA was extracted with the QIAamp DNA Blood Mini kit. Blood was obtained by leukapheresis, after which PBMCs were separated by Ficoll-Histopaque density gradient centrifugation and cryopreserved in liquid nitrogen vapor phase. Concerning this clone itself: No cognate antigen has been identified for it. It has no much larger one-base neighbor in the sample; base qualities were not kept.

From its cysteine to its phenylalanine, the CDR3 spans 16 amino acids. Only the CDR3 part of the read is kept: 48 bases, read in frame from the first base. V loses 7 bases, J loses 1 base, and the germline ends lie 20 bases apart. The germline V gene provides CDR1 SQVTM and CDR2 ANQGSEA. Points the paper makes about the study in general: Because the study included only a small number of donors, the genetic and exposure-history diversity represented was limited. Sampling was limited to blood, and TCR repertoires in tissue likely differ from TCR repertoires in blood. Pairwise subsampling indicated that sequencing depth was expected to affect the degree of clonotype sharing among donors.

The specimen sequenced was PBMCs. The sequence links TRBV29-1 to TRBJ1-5, with TRBD1 perhaps the D gene, on 6 matching bases. This TCR was sampled from a woman between 40 and 55 years old in good health. Some clones in this sample may be carry-over from other donors' samples. Here the CDR3 is given as CSAGGGRSSSNQPQHF. In nucleotides, the sequence is TGCAGCGCCGGTGGGGGCAGGAGTTCCAGCAATCAGCCCCAGCATTTT.